This T cell receptor beta chain was profiled in a study of T cells after yellow fever vaccination. Study conclusions and caveats: Peaking on day 5 versus 15, the secondary response was faster but weaker. Among primary-vaccination clones, most reappeared after the booster, at roughly 95% for CD4 and 85% to 90% for CD8.

This clonotype was counted a few times. Antigen: not known. The CDR3 runs to 18 residues. The ends were cut back, 0 bases at V and 7 bases at J, with 19 bases in the middle. Germline assignment: CDR1 LGHNA and CDR2 YSLEER. The study made its TCR cDNA through 5'RACE template switching. That step introduced a universal primer site along with UMIs. TCRdb called the 5' RACE reads again in MiXCR, with one record for every CDR3 protein. Of 300,000 to 350,000 distinct CDR3 sequences in the sample, about 10% are singletons; the top ten hold around 3.2%. The input for sequencing was CD4+ T cells sorted from PBMCs, taken 45 days after the yellow fever booster vaccination. The rearrangement links TRBV4-3 to TRBJ1-6; D not certain. The source is a man younger than 35 who received the YFV17D yellow fever vaccine. The CDR3 DNA sequence: TGCGCCAGCAGCCAAGAAGGAGGGATTGGGGATCGGAATTCACCCCTCCACTTT. As protein: CASSQEGGIGDRNSPLHF.